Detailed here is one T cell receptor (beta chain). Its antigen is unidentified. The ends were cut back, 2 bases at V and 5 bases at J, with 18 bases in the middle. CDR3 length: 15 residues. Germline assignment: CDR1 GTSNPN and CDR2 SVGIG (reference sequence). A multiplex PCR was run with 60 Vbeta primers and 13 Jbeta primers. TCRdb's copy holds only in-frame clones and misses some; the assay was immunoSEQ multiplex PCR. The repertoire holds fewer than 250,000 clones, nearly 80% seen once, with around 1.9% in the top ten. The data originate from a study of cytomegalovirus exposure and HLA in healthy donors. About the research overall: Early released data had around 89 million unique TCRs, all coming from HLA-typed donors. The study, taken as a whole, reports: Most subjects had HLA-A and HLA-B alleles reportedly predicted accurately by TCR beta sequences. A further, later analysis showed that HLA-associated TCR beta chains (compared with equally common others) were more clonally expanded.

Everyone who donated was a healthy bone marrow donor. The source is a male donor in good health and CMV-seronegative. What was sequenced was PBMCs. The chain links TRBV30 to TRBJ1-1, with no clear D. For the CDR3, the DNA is TGTGCCTGGAGTCCTCGACTCCGGGGAGAAACTGAAGCTTTCTTT. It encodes CAWSPRLRGETEAFF. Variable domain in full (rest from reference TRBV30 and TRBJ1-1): SQTIHQWPATLVQPVGSPLSLECTVEGTSNPNLYWYRQAAGRGLQLLFYSVGIGQISSEVPQNLSASRPQDRQFILSSKKLLLSDSGFYLCAWSPRLRGETEAFFGQGTRLTVV.